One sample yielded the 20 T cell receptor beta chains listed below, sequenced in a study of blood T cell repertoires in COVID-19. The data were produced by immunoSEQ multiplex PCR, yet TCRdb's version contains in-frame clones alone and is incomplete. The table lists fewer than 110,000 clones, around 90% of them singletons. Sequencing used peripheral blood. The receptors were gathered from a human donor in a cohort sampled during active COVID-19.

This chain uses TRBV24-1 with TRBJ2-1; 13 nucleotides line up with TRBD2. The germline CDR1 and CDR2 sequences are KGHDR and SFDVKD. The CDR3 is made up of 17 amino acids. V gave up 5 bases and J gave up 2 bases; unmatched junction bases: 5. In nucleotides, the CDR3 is TGTGCCACCAGTGCCTCGGGACTAGCGGGGCCCTACAATGAGCAGTTCTTC. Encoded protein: CATSASGLAGPYNEQFF.

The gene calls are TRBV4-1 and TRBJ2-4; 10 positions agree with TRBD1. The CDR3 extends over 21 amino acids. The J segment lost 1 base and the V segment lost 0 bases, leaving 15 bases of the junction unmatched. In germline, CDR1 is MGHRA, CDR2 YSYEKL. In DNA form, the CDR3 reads TGCGCCAGCAGCCAAGATTTTTTCCGGCTCCGGGACAGGGGTGCCAAAAACATTCAGTACTTC. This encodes CASSQDFFRLRDRGAKNIQYF.

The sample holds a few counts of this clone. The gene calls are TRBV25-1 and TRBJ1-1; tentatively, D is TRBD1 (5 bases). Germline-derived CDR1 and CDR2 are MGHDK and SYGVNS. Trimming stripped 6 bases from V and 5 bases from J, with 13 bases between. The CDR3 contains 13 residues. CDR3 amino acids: CASSGTYGTEAFF. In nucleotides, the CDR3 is TGTGCCAGCAGCGGGACTTACGGGACTGAAGCTTTCTTT.

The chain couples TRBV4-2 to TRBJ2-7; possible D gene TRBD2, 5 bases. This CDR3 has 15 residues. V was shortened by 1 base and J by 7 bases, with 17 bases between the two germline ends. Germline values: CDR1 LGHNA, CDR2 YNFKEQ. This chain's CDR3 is CASSQVSTVSGEQYF. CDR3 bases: TGTGCCAGCAGCCAAGTTTCGACTGTCTCGGGGGAGCAGTACTTC.

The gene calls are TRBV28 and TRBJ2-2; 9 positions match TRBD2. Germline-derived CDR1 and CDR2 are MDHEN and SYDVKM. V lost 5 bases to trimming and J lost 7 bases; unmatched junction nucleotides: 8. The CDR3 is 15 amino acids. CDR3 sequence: CASSPQRGVGGELFF. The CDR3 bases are TGTGCCAGCAGTCCCCAGCGGGGGGTTGGCGGGGAGCTGTTTTTT.

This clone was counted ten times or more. In nucleotides, the CDR3 is TGCGCCAGCAGCCCTCGGGGTCAGAACACCGGGGAGCTGTTTTTT. Protein sequence: CASSPRGQNTGELFF. The chain carries TRBV5-1 and TRBJ2-2, with a weak D call TRBD2 (5 bases). Germline values: CDR1 SGHRS, CDR2 YFSETQ. Trimming left V 4 bases short and J 1 base short, with 11 bases between. The CDR3 is made up of 15 amino acids. The full variable domain, rest sourced from reference TRBV5-1 and TRBJ2-2, is KAGVTQTPRYLIKTRGQQVTLSCSPISGHRSVSWYQQTPGQGLQFLFEYFSETQRNKGNFPGRFSGRQFSNSRSEMNVSTLELGDSALYLCASSPRGQNTGELFFGEGSRLTVL.

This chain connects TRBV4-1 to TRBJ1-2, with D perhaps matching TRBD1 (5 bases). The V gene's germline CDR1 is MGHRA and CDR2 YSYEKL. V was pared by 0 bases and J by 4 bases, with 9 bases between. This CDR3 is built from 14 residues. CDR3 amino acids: CASSQDRGVYGYTF. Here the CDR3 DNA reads TGCGCCAGCAGCCAAGATCGGGGGGTCTATGGCTACACCTTC.

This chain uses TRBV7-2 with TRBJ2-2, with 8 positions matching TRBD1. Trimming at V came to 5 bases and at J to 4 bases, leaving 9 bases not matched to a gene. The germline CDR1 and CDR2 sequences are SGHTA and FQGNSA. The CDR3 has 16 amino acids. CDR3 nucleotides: TGTGCCAGCAGCCCCCGGACAGGGTGGACCACCGGGGAGCTGTTTTTT. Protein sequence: CASSPRTGWTTGELFF.

The CDR3 DNA is TGTGCCATCCTAAAACTCACCGGGACAGGATCCTACGAGCAGTACTTC. It codes for CAILKLTGTGSYEQYF. The rearrangement links TRBV10-3 to TRBJ2-7, with 8 bases matching TRBD1. V lost 8 bases, J lost 1 base, and 13 bases stayed unmatched. CDR3 length equals 16 residues. Germline CDR1 ENHRY, CDR2 SYGVKD.

The CDR3: CASSLGVSGTDTQYF. The CDR3 coding sequence is TGTGCCAGCAGCTTAGGAGTTAGCGGCACAGATACGCAGTATTTT. The V and J genes are TRBV11-3 and TRBJ2-3; D may be TRBD2 (5 bases). CDR1 is SGHNT and CDR2 is YENEEA in the germline V gene. This CDR3 has 15 residues. V dropped 1 base and J dropped 1 base, with 9 bases sitting between them.

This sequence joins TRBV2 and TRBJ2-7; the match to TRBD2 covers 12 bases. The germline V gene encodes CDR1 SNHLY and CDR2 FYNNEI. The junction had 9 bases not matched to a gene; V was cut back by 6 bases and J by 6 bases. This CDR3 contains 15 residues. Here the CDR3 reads CASSALAGGFREQYF. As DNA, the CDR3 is TGTGCCAGCAGCGCGCTAGCGGGGGGGTTCCGCGAGCAGTACTTC.

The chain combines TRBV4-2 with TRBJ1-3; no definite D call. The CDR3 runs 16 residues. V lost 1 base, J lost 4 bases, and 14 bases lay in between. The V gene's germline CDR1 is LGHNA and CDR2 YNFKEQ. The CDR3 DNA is TGTGCCAGCAGCCAAGCTGGAGGGTGGCAAGGAAACACCATATATTTT. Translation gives CASSQAGGWQGNTIYF.

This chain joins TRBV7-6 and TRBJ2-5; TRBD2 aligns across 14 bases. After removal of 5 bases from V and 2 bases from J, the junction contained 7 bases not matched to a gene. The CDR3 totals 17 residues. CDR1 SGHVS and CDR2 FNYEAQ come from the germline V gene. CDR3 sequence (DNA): TGTGCCAGCAGCCCCGGGACTAGCGGGGGACTACAAGAGACCCAGTACTTC. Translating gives CASSPGTSGGLQETQYF.

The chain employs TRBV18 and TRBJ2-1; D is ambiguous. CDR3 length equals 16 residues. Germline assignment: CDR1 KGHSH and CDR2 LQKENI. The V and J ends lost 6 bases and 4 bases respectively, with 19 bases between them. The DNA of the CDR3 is TGTGCCAGCTCCCGTCCCGAGAGGCTATCATACAATGAGCAGTTCTTC. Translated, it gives CASSRPERLSYNEQFF.

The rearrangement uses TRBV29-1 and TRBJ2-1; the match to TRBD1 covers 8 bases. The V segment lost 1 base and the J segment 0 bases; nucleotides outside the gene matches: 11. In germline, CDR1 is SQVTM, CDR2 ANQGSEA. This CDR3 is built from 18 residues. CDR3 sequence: CSVEGARGPKSSYNEQFF. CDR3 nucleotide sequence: TGCAGCGTTGAAGGGGCCAGGGGGCCCAAGAGCTCCTACAATGAGCAGTTCTTC.

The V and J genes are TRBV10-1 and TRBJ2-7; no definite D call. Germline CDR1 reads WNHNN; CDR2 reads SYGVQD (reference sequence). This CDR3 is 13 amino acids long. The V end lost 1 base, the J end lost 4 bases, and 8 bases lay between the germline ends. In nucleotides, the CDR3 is TGCGCCAGCAGTGAGTACGGTTCTTACGAGCAGTACTTC. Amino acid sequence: CASSEYGSYEQYF.

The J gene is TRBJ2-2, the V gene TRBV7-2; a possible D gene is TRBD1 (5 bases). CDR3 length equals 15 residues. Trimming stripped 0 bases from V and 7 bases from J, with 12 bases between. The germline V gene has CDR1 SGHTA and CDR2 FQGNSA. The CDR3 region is CASSLAIQGSGELFF. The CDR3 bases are TGTGCCAGCAGCTTAGCGATTCAGGGTAGCGGGGAGCTGTTTTTT.

The CDR3, as DNA: TGTGCCACCCGCAGGGAAGGAAATCAGCCCCAGCATTTT. It encodes CATRREGNQPQHF. The chain is built from TRBV6-6 and TRBJ1-5, with a possible D match to TRBD1 (5 bases). Per the germline V gene, CDR1 is MNHNY and CDR2 is SVGAGI (reference sequence). Between the trimmed V and J ends, which lost 10 bases and 4 bases, there was a span of 14 bases. CDR3 length: 13 residues.

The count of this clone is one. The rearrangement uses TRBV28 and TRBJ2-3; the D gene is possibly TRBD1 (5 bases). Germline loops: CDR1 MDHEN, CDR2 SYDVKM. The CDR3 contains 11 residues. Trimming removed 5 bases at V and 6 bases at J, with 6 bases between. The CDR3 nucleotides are TGTGCCAGCAGTAACAGGGATACGCAGTATTTT. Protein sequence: CASSNRDTQYF.

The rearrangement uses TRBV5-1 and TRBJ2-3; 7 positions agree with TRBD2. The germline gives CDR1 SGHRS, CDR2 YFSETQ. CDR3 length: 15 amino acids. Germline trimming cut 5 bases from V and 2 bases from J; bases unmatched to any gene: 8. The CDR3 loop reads CASRATGGLTDTQYF. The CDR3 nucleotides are TGCGCCAGCAGGGCCACGGGAGGCCTCACAGATACGCAGTATTTT.